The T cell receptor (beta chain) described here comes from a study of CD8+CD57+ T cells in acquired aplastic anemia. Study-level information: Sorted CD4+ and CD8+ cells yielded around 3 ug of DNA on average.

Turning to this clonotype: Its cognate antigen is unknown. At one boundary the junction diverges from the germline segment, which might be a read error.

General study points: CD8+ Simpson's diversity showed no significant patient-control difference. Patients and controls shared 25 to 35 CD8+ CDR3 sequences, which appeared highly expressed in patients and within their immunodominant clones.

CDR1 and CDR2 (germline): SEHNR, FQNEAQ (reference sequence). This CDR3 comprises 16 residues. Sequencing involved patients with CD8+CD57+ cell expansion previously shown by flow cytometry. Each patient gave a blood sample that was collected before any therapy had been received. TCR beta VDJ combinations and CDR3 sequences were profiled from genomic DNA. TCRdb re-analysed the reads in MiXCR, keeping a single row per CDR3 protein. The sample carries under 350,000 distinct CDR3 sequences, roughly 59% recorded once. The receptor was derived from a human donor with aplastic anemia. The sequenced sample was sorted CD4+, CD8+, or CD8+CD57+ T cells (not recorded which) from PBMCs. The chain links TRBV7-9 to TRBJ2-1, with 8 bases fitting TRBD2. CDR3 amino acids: CASSGSSGPSYNGQFF. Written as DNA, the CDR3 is TGTGCCAGCAGCGGCTCTAGCGGGCCTTCTTACAATGGGCAGTTCTTC.